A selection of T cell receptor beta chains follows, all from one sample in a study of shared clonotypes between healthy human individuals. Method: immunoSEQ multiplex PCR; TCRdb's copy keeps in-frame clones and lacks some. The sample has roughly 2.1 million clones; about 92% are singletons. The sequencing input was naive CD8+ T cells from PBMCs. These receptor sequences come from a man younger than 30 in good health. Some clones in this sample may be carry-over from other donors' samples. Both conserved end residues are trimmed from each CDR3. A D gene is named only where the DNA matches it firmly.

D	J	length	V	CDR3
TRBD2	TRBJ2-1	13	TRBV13	ASTLLAEIYNEQF
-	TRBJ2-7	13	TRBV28	ASSWFVGNSYEQY
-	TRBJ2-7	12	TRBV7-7	ASSFGAGDYEQY
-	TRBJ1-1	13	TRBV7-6	ASSLEVGLNTEAF
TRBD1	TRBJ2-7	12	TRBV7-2	ASSFAQGAYEQY
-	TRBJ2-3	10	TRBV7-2	ASSLLGDTQY
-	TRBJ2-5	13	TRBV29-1	SAARTGGVMETQY
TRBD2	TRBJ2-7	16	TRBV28	ASGAGTSGRGVTYEQY
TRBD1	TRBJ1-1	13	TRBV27	ASSLSGQPHAEAF
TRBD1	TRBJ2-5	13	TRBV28	ASSLSGTGQETQY
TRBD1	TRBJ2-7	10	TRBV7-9	ASTGQDYEQY
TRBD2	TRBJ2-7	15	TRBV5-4	ASSGQASGGRGYEQY
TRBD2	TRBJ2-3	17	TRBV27	ASSFLSGGPEGSTDTQY
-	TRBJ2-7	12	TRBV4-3	ASSQGAGSYEQY
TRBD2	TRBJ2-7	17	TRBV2	ASSEQGASGRAGTYEQY
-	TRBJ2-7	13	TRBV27	ASSLQGGSLREQY
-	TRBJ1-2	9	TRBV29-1	SVDRNYGYT
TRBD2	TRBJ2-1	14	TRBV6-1	ASSEELAGVANEQF
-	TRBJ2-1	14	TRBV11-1	ASSLSFGSSYNEQF
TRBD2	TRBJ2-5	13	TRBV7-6	ASSPRTSGQETQY
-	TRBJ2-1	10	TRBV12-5	ASGPGVTEQF
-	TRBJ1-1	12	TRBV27	ASSFRDENTEAF
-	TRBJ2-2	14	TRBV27	ASSSERGGLSGELF
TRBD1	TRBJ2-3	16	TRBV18	ASYPGQIYSTSTDTQY
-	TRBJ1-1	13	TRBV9	ASSVDRNLNTEAF
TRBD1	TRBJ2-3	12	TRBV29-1	SETGTGPTDTQY